This TCR beta chain comes out of a study of T cell responses to AZD1222 COVID-19 vaccine. Broader study findings: After two AZD1222 doses, spike-specific TCR breadth and depth rose versus day 0. The study reported that nearly half of spike-specific TCRs target unmutated variant regions. Clonal diversity may have been underestimated in mostly white British donors.

In the case of this clone: Its antigen is as yet unknown.

Germline V gene data show CDR1 as SEHNR and CDR2 as FQNEAQ (reference sequence). This CDR3 is 13 amino acids long. V was shortened by 1 base and J by 1 base, with 4 bases between the two germline ends. The data were produced by immunoSEQ multiplex PCR, yet TCRdb's version contains in-frame clones alone and is incomplete. Among 84,000 or so clones, approximately 91% were seen once, and the ten largest hold roughly 5.1%. This rearrangement joins TRBV7-9 to TRBJ1-1; D is unclear. The sequences come from peripheral blood, collected on day 0 of MenACWY control vaccination. This clonotype was sampled from an adult in good health. CDR3 in amino acids: CASSLVENTEAFF. CDR3 nucleotides: TGTGCCAGCAGCTTAGTAGAGAACACTGAAGCTTTCTTT.